This TCR beta chain was sequenced during a study of CD8 T cells in Susac syndrome (dated by TCRdb to between 2019 and 2020). Study-level background: Of the Susac syndrome patients who were sequenced, eight or nine were in clinical remission while roughly six had clinically active disease. At blood withdrawal, Susac syndrome patients were therapy-naive, treated with corticosteroids (with IVIg additionally given to some), or treated with IVIg alone. Whether CD8+ T cell activation and differentiation in Susac syndrome was antigen driven was tested using repertoire sequencing. Overall results and qualifications from the work: The CD4+ T cell repertoire of patients with Susac syndrome showed no detectable clonal expansion. The study acknowledged that relatively few individuals were included in the TCR sequencing and HLA analysis.

For this clonotype: No cognate antigen has been identified for it. One base away there is no much larger clone; base qualities are not given.

RNA was extracted with the RNeasy kit and about 0.45 to 1 ug was reverse transcribed using random hexamers. The immunoSEQ multiplex PCR assay, which covers 54 Vbeta and 13 Jbeta segments, was used to amplify TCR beta CDR3 regions. PCR amplification bias was corrected using a synthetic template baseline for primer optimization and computational correction. The study's processing was this. Reads were annotated to V, D and J genes according to IMGT and were analyzed with immunoSEQ Analyzer, with only productive sequences retained. To calculate clonality, Shannon entropy was normalized by log2 of the number of productive unique sequences and then subtracted from one. For each patient and control, public and private clones were evaluated within the 100 most prevalent clones. Clones were defined as Susac-specific if absent from the healthy and MS cohorts, from 1052 published viral clones and from other ImmuneACCESS disease sequences. TCRdb took the public reads, trimmed them with fastp at Q25, ran MiXCR for clone calling and kept in-frame beta chains. Rows are unified per CDR3 protein, each entry keeping the most common DNA and genes. TCRdb, not the original authors, processed these V and J calls. This sample holds under 200,000 distinct CDR3 sequences; approximately 94% were observed only once. The ten largest make up approximately 0.11% of the sample.

High-throughput TCR beta sequencing profiled peripheral blood CD8+ and CD4+ T cells from healthy donors, Susac syndrome patients and multiple sclerosis patients. The Susac syndrome patients fulfilled recently defined diagnostic criteria for either definite or probable disease. Bulk CD8+ and CD4+ T cells were purified by magnetic negative isolation, whereas CD8+ TEMRA cells were enriched by FACS. Blood was drawn into EDTA tubes, processed within 24 hours, and PBMCs were isolated by density gradient centrifugation. PBMCs destined for TCR sequencing were cryopreserved in liquid nitrogen and later thawed in a 37 °C water bath. A purity of at least 90% was achieved for sorted or isolated CD4+, CD8+ and CD8+ TEMRA cells. The germline V gene supplies CDR1 SGDLS and CDR2 YYNGEE. Relative to germline, V is 4 bases shorter and J is 0 bases shorter, with 7 bases between their ends. The CDR3 runs 13 residues from the cysteine to the phenylalanine. Only CDR3 DNA remains: 39 bases, in frame from the first base.

This receptor was identified in a human donor with Susac syndrome. The sequence joins TRBV9 to TRBJ1-1; the D gene is perhaps TRBD1, from 6 matching bases. The sample comprised CD4+ T cells from PBMCs. The nucleotide sequence is TGTGCCAGCAGCCAGGGGTTGAACACTGAAGCTTTCTTT. Translated, this gives CASSQGLNTEAFF.